One sample yielded the 19 T cell receptor beta chains listed below, sequenced in a study of response to subunit inactivated influenza vaccine. TCRdb ran MiXCR on the RT-PCR reads and lists one entry per CDR3 protein. The repertoire holds about 610,000 distinct CDR3 sequences, approximately 15% seen once, with 11% in the top ten. Here the sequenced sample was PBMCs from blood, taken 11 to 12 days after vaccination. All receptors derive from a man aged 50 to 59 who received an inactivated influenza vaccine.

There are a few counts of this clonotype. DNA for the CDR3: TGTGCCATCAGTGACCTGGGCGCGTCGGGCTACGAGCAGTACTTC. Encoded protein: CAISDLGASGYEQYF. The chain joins TRBV10-3 to TRBJ2-7; D unclear. Germline values: CDR1 ENHRY, CDR2 SYGVKD. The CDR3 is 15 amino acids. The V gene lost 3 bases and the J gene lost 3 bases, with 15 bases spanning the gap.

This chain links TRBV3-1 with TRBJ2-5; the D is unclear. The CDR3 loop spans 14 amino acids. The germline V and J ends were trimmed by 3 bases and 5 bases, with 13 bases remaining between them. The germline V gene encodes CDR1 LGHDT and CDR2 YNNKEL (reference sequence). CDR3 region: CASSHAMMSETQYF. CDR3 in DNA: TGTGCCAGCAGCCACGCAATGATGTCGGAGACCCAGTACTTC.

V usage is TRBV10-3 and J usage is TRBJ2-7, with 7 positions matching TRBD2. V lost 9 bases and J lost 0; bases outside the gene matches: 5. The CDR3 covers 13 residues. The germline gives CDR1 ENHRY, CDR2 SYGVKD. The DNA for the CDR3 is TGTGCCATACAAGCGGGGAGCTCCTACGAGCAGTACTTC. Its protein product is CAIQAGSSYEQYF.

This clonotype showed up many times. A junction end diverges from the germline sequence, so it may reflect a read error. The chain uses TRBV7-7 and TRBJ2-2, with D maybe TRBD1 (6 bases). Germline V gives CDR1 SSHAT, CDR2 FNYEAQ (reference sequence). This CDR3 has 13 residues. CDR3 region: CASSSQGTGELFF. The CDR3 nucleotides are TGTGCTAGCAGCTCACAGGGTACTGGGGAGCTGTTTTTT.

As regards this clonotype: Being one base from a much bigger clone, this may be a read error. The chain has TRBV5-6 and TRBJ1-1, with TRBD1 as a possible D gene (5 bases). Trimming left V 0 bases short and J 3 bases short, with 21 bases between. This CDR3 is built from 18 residues. Germline CDR1 is SGHDT and CDR2 is YYEEEE. CDR3 sequence reads: CASSLGQRLVKLYTEAFF. DNA for the CDR3: TGTGCCAGCAGCTTGGGACAGCGGCTAGTAAAATTGTACACTGAAGCTTTCTTT.

This clonotype was counted at least ten times. The junction does not match germline at one end; this may be a read error. The V and J genes are TRBV7-9 and TRBJ1-1, with D possibly matching TRBD1 (5 bases). The CDR3 spans 13 residues. CDR1 SEHNR and CDR2 FQNEAQ come from the germline V gene (reference sequence). CDR3 sequence: CASSLAQGTEAFF. CDR3 DNA: TGTGCCAGCAGTTTAGCGCAGGGCACTGAAGCTTTCTTT.

In this sample, this clonotype turned up a few times. V and J are TRBV7-2 and TRBJ1-6; D perhaps matches TRBD1 (5 bases). The CDR3 runs 13 residues. The germline V gene has CDR1 SGHTA and CDR2 FQGNSA. Trimming left V 1 base short and J 11 bases short, with 9 bases between. CDR3: CASSLDGGAPLHF. The CDR3 nucleotides read TGTGCCAGCAGCTTAGATGGGGGTGCACCCCTCCACTTT.

V and J are TRBV7-8 and TRBJ2-1; D is uncertain. V was clipped by 6 bases and J by 2 bases, with 8 bases between them. Germline loops: CDR1 SGHVS, CDR2 FQNEAQ. The CDR3 has 13 residues. The CDR3 DNA sequence: TGTGCCAGCAGACAGAAGCCCTACAATGAGCAGTTCTTC. It is translated as CASRQKPYNEQFF.

This chain joins TRBV15 and TRBJ1-6; D not resolved. The germline V gene has CDR1 LNHNV and CDR2 YYDKDF (reference sequence). CDR3 length equals 14 residues. V was pared by 1 base and J by 10 bases, with 11 bases between. CDR3 DNA: TGTGCCACCAGCAGAGGGTCCCAGGAATCACCCCTCCACTTT. Translation: CATSRGSQESPLHF.

This clonotype was picked up a small number of times. The chain combines TRBV20-1 with TRBJ2-1; 7 bases line up with TRBD1. Germline values: CDR1 DFQATT, CDR2 SNEGSKA (reference sequence). Germline trimming cut 4 bases from V and 0 bases from J; bases unmatched to any gene: 3. The CDR3 covers 14 residues. Here the CDR3 DNA reads TGCAGTGCTAACCGACAGGGCTCCTACAATGAGCAGTTCTTC. Translating it yields CSANRQGSYNEQFF.

The chain uses TRBV6-1 and TRBJ2-7; 9 positions agree with TRBD2. The germline CDR1 and CDR2 sequences are MNHNS and SASEGT. This CDR3 is 14 amino acids long. V gave up 6 bases and J gave up 2 bases; unmatched junction bases: 5. The CDR3 DNA is TGTGCCAGCAGATTTAGCGGGAGCCCCTACGAGCAGTACTTC. Its protein product is CASRFSGSPYEQYF.

V and J are TRBV4-3 and TRBJ1-3; TRBD1 matches at 9 bases. V lost 3 bases, J lost 4 bases, and 4 bases stayed unmatched. This CDR3 has 15 amino acids. Germline V gives CDR1 LGHNA, CDR2 YSLEER. The CDR3 sequence is CASSHRDRAGNTIYF. CDR3 DNA sequence: TGCGCCAGCAGCCACCGGGACAGGGCAGGAAACACCATATATTTT.

This clonotype has more than one count but fewer than ten. The chain links TRBV18 to TRBJ2-1; TRBD2 aligns across 13 bases. V shed 0 bases, J shed 8 bases, and the junction held 4 bases outside the gene matches. The CDR3 runs to 16 residues. CDR1 and CDR2 (germline): KGHSH, LQKENI. Here the CDR3 DNA reads TGTGCCAGCTCACCACCCGGACTAGCGGGAGAGTATGAGCAGTTCTTC. Encoded protein: CASSPPGLAGEYEQFF. Filled out from reference TRBV18 and TRBJ2-1, the complete variable domain reads NAGVMQNPRHLVRRRGQEARLRCSPMKGHSHVYWYRQLPEEGLKFMVYLQKENIIDESGMPKERFSAEFPKEGPSILRIQQVVRGDSAAYFCASSPPGLAGEYEQFFGPGTRLTVL.

This clonotype was observed once. J is TRBJ2-3 and V is TRBV6-4; TRBD2 is a possible D gene (5 bases). Germline CDR1 reads MRHNA; CDR2 reads SNTAGT. Trimming pared 7 bases from V and 1 base from J, leaving 15 bases between. CDR3 length: 15 residues. CDR3 nucleotides: TGTGCCAGCAAGGACTTAAAATCGGGCACAGATACGCAGTATTTT. Translated, it gives CASKDLKSGTDTQYF.

Note on this clonotype: Given a much more abundant clone one base away, this may be a read error. This sequence joins TRBV5-1 and TRBJ2-3; TRBD1 aligns across 11 bases. Germline CDR1 and CDR2: SGHRS and YFSETQ. The V gene end was trimmed by 3 bases and the J gene end by 7 bases; junction bases not matched to a gene: 7. This CDR3 is built from 15 residues. In DNA, the CDR3 is TGCGCCAGCAGCTACCAGGACAGGGGGCTCCATACGCAGTATTTT. Its protein is CASSYQDRGLHTQYF. The variable domain in full, completed from reference TRBV5-1 and TRBJ2-3, reads KAGVTQTPRYLIKTRGQQVTLSCSPISGHRSVSWYQQTPGQGLQFLFEYFSETQRNKGNFPGRFSGRQFSNSRSEMNVSTLELGDSALYLCASSYQDRGLHTQYFGPGTRLTVL.

The chain is built from TRBV3-1 and TRBJ1-2; D is ambiguous. The CDR3 contains 13 residues. The V end lost 10 bases, the J end lost 0 bases, and 12 bases lay between the germline ends. Germline V gene data show CDR1 as LGHDT and CDR2 as YNNKEL (reference sequence). The CDR3 loop reads CATSKRANYGYTF. Here the CDR3 DNA reads TGTGCCACCAGTAAGAGAGCTAACTATGGCTACACCTTC. Combining the CDR3 with reference TRBV3-1 and TRBJ1-2 gives the whole variable domain DTAVSQTPKYLVTQMGNDKSIKCEQNLGHDTMYWYKQDSKKFLKIMFSYNNKELIINETVPNRFSPKSPDKAHLNLHINSLELGDSAVYFCATSKRANYGYTFGSGTRLTVV.

The CDR3 bases are TGTGCCATCAGTGATAGCGGAATCACAGATACGCAGTATTTT. This codes for CAISDSGITDTQYF. This chain connects TRBV10-3 to TRBJ2-3; a possible D gene is TRBD2 (6 bases). Per germline, CDR1 ENHRY and CDR2 SYGVKD. Deletions cut 3 bases from V and 2 bases from J, with 9 bases between. The CDR3 contains 14 residues.

There are a few counts of this clonotype. The chain recombines TRBV7-2 with TRBJ2-7; the D gene is possibly TRBD2 (5 bases). V lost 4 bases and J 4 bases, leaving 11 bases between the germline ends. This CDR3 region has 13 residues. Germline V gives CDR1 SGHTA, CDR2 FQGNSA. The CDR3 nucleotides are TGTGCCAGCAGCTCCCGGTGGACTTACGAGCAGTACTTC. This encodes CASSSRWTYEQYF. Complete variable domain (other parts from reference TRBV7-2 and TRBJ2-7): GAGVSQSPSNKVTEKGKDVELRCDPISGHTALYWYRQSLGQGLEFLIYFQGNSAPDKSGLPSDRFSAERTGGSVSTLTIQRTQQEDSAVYLCASSSRWTYEQYFGPGTRLTVT.

Only a few counts were recorded for this clonotype. The chain recombines TRBV7-2 with TRBJ2-7; a weak D match, TRBD1 (6 bases). Germline V CDR1 and CDR2: SGHTA, FQGNSA. V lost 1 base, J lost 10 bases, and 14 bases lay in between. The CDR3 is made up of 13 amino acids. The DNA for the CDR3 is TGTGCCAGCAGCTTAGGGAAAAGGGACATCCAGTACTTC. This gives the protein CASSLGKRDIQYF. Full variable domain (missing parts from reference TRBV7-2 and TRBJ2-7): GAGVSQSPSNKVTEKGKDVELRCDPISGHTALYWYRQSLGQGLEFLIYFQGNSAPDKSGLPSDRFSAERTGGSVSTLTIQRTQQEDSAVYLCASSLGKRDIQYFGPGTRLTVT.